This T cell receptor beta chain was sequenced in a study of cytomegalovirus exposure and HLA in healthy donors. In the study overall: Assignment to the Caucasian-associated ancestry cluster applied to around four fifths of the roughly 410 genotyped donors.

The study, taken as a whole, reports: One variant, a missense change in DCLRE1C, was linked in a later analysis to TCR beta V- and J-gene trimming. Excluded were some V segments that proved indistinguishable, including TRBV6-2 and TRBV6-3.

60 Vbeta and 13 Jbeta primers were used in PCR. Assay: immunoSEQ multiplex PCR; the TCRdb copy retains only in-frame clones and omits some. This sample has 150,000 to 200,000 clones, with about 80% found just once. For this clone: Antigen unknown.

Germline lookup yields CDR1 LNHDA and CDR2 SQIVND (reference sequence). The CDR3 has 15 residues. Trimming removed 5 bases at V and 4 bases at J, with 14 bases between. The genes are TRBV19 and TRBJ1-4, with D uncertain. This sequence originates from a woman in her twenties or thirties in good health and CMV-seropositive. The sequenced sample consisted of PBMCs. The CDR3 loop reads CASSSLRTDNEKLFF. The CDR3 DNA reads TGTGCCAGTAGTTCTCTAAGGACTGATAATGAAAAACTGTTTTTT. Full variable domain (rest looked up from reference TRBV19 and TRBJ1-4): DGGITQSPKYLFRKEGQNVTLSCEQNLNHDAMYWYRQDPGQGLRLIYYSQIVNDFQKGDIAEGYSVSREKKESFPLTVTSAQKNPTAFYLCASSSLRTDNEKLFFGSGTQLSVL.